The clone carrying this T cell receptor beta chain was seen a few times. Antigen specificity is unknown. Documented treatment: roughly 20 received Ad26.COV2.S at low or high dose, single or two shots; five or six received placebo; per-sample allocation not given. Sampling took place 63 days after the first vaccine or placebo injection. This record comes from a study of Ad26.COV2.S vaccination and SARS-CoV-2 variants. The study, taken as a whole, reports: The study found similar non-spike TCR breadth in vaccine and placebo recipients.

V was clipped by 5 bases and J by 10 bases, with 18 bases between them. Germline V CDR1 and CDR2: MNHEY, SVGAGI. The CDR3 is 15 amino acids. The protocol was immunoSEQ multiplex PCR, while the TCRdb copy is restricted to in-frame clones and leaves out a portion. This sample has around 450,000 clones; roughly 90% occur once, and the top ten carry approximately 4%. The chain is built from TRBV6-5 and TRBJ1-6; tentatively, D is TRBD1 (6 bases). Source: peripheral blood, taken in a trial of Ad26.COV2.S vaccine versus placebo. This clonotype was obtained from a person aged 18 to 65 who received the Ad26.COV2.S COVID-19 vaccine or a placebo. The CDR3 loop reads CASSPQGHQGSPLHF. The DNA of the CDR3 is TGTGCCAGCAGTCCACAGGGCCACCAGGGATCACCCCTCCACTTT.